These 23 T cell receptor beta chains were sequenced from one sample in a study of T-cell memory formation after mild COVID-19. TCRdb re-derived calls from the 5' RACE reads in MiXCR, one entry per CDR3 protein. The sample has approximately 580,000 distinct CDR3 sequences, about a fifth seen once; the top ten hold approximately 12%. The sample comprised PBMCs or a T cell subset sorted from them (not recorded which). All receptors come from an adult woman who had mild COVID-19 (a few samples of this study predate the infection). Cell type and time point are not known.

This chain connects TRBV6-1 to TRBJ1-1; TRBD1 might be the D (6 bases). The germline V and J ends were trimmed by 7 bases and 11 bases, with 14 bases remaining between them. The germline V gene has CDR1 MNHNS and CDR2 SASEGT. The CDR3 runs 11 residues. CDR3 in amino acids: CASIGGANAFF. CDR3 nucleotides: TGTGCCAGCATCGGGGGGGCGAACGCTTTCTTT.

This clonotype appeared a few times. The chain links TRBV6-6 to TRBJ1-5; 8 bases line up with TRBD1. The junction had 9 bases not matched to a gene; V was cut back by 7 bases and J by 7 bases. Germline V gene sequence: CDR1 MNHNY, CDR2 SVGAGI (reference sequence). The CDR3 has 14 residues. The CDR3 loop is CASTPDRVGQPQHF. The CDR3 nucleotides read TGTGCCAGCACCCCGGACAGGGTCGGACAGCCCCAGCATTTT.

The chain is built from TRBV6-5 and TRBJ2-2; TRBD1 might be the D (6 bases). Between the trimmed V and J ends, which lost 2 bases and 1 base, there was a span of 8 bases. The germline V gene encodes CDR1 MNHEY and CDR2 SVGAGI. The CDR3 is 15 residues long. CDR3 residues: CASSYETGNTGELFF. CDR3 bases: TGTGCCAGCAGTTACGAGACAGGGAACACCGGGGAGCTGTTTTTT.

This chain links TRBV4-1 with TRBJ2-5, with a weak D call TRBD2 (7 bases). V shed 4 bases and J shed 1 base, with 13 bases lying between them. The CDR3 covers 15 residues. Germline V CDR1 and CDR2: MGHRA, YSYEKL. The CDR3 DNA is TGCGCCAGCAGCCCACAAAGGGGGGGCCAAGAGACCCAGTACTTC. Translated: CASSPQRGGQETQYF.

This clonotype was seen ten or more times. The chain couples TRBV10-3 to TRBJ2-7, with D possibly TRBD1 on 5 matching bases. Germline CDR1 and CDR2: ENHRY and SYGVKD. Trimming left V 2 bases short and J 3 bases short, with 8 bases between. The CDR3 has 13 residues. The CDR3 DNA sequence: TGTGCCATCAGTGAGGGCAGGGACTACGAGCAGTACTTC. Translation gives CAISEGRDYEQYF.

This clonotype appeared a single time. CDR3 amino acids: CSSHSGVDTQYF. CDR3 DNA: TGCAGTTCACATAGCGGGGTGGATACGCAGTATTTT. The chain links TRBV20-1 to TRBJ2-3, with TRBD2 matching over 8 bases. With V trimmed by 8 bases and J by 6 bases, 7 bases remained unmatched. The CDR3 extends over 12 amino acids. CDR1 is DFQATT and CDR2 is SNEGSKA in the germline V gene (reference sequence).

A few counts support this clonotype. CDR3 in DNA: TGCGCCAGCAGCTTGGGGCCTGTGGGGTCGAACACCGGGGAGCTGTTTTTT. Translation: CASSLGPVGSNTGELFF. This rearrangement joins TRBV5-1 to TRBJ2-2; D uncertain. CDR1 and CDR2 (germline): SGHRS, YFSETQ. The CDR3 covers 17 residues. Trimming took off 0 bases at V and 0 bases at J, with 12 bases between the two ends.

This chain connects TRBV11-2 to TRBJ1-1; 7 nucleotides line up with TRBD1. The CDR3 runs to 17 residues. With 6 bases clipped from V and 4 bases from J, the junction kept 17 bases outside the gene matches. The germline CDR1 and CDR2 sequences are SGHAT and FQNNGV. The CDR3 sequence is CASRIDRVGTGFTEAFF. Here the CDR3 DNA reads TGTGCCAGCAGGATAGACAGGGTTGGAACAGGGTTCACTGAAGCTTTCTTT. Full variable domain (outside the CDR3, taken from reference TRBV11-2 and TRBJ1-1): EAGVAQSPRYKIIEKRQSVAFWCNPISGHATLYWYQQILGQGPKLLIQFQNNGVVDDSQLPKDRFSAERLKGVDSTLKIQPAKLEDSAVYLCASRIDRVGTGFTEAFFGQGTRLTVV.

V and J are TRBV12-3 or TRBV12-4 and TRBJ1-1; 8 nucleotides line up with TRBD1. The junction had 5 bases not matched to a gene; V was cut back by 4 bases and J by 4 bases. The CDR3 contains 14 residues. The CDR3 region has the DNA TGTGCCAGCAGTTGGACAGGGCCAGGCACTGAAGCTTTCTTT. Translated, it gives CASSWTGPGTEAFF.

The table lists this clonotype with a few counts. The chain is built from TRBV5-1 and TRBJ2-7, with a tentative D call TRBD1 (6 bases). Germline V gene data show CDR1 as SGHRS and CDR2 as YFSETQ. The V gene lost 4 bases and the J gene lost 5 bases, with 16 bases spanning the gap. This CDR3 region has 14 residues. The CDR3 region is CASSLQGQRDEQYF. The CDR3 nucleotides are TGCGCCAGCAGCCTCCAGGGACAAAGGGACGAGCAGTACTTC.

This chain connects TRBV20-1 to TRBJ1-5; D remains ambiguous. Germline lookup yields CDR1 DFQATT and CDR2 SNEGSKA (reference sequence). This CDR3 has 13 amino acids. Deletions cut 3 bases from V and 9 bases from J, with 15 bases between. The CDR3 spells CSARGDGEGPQHF. The CDR3 DNA reads as TGCAGTGCTAGGGGTGACGGAGAAGGGCCCCAGCATTTT.

The chain employs TRBV3-1 and TRBJ2-5, with a tentative D call TRBD2 (5 bases). The CDR3 is made up of 15 amino acids. V lost 3 bases and J lost 2, with 13 bases in between. CDR1 is LGHDT, CDR2 YNNKEL, per germline (reference sequence). This chain's CDR3 is CASSHGNGNQETQYF. The CDR3 bases are TGTGCCAGCAGCCACGGAAACGGGAATCAAGAGACCCAGTACTTC.

In its sample, this clonotype was seen many times. CDR3 amino acids: CASKDLGEQYF. CDR3 bases: TGTGCCAGTAAGGATCTGGGGGAGCAGTACTTC. The V and J genes are TRBV7-9 and TRBJ2-7; D remains unclear. This CDR3 is 11 amino acids long. The V end lost 9 bases, the J end lost 7 bases, and 13 bases lay between the germline ends. CDR1 SEHNR and CDR2 FQNEAQ come from the germline V gene (reference sequence).

The J gene is TRBJ1-5, the V gene TRBV20-1; D is ambiguous. Germline V gene lookup returns CDR1 DFQATT and CDR2 SNEGSKA (reference sequence). This CDR3 comprises 14 residues. Trimming removed 6 bases from V and 0 bases from J, with 12 bases in between. In nucleotides, the CDR3 is TGCAGTGCCGTCCGGGATGATAGCAATCAGCCCCAGCATTTT. This translates into CSAVRDDSNQPQHF.

This clonotype was counted only a few times. The chain uses TRBV4-1 and TRBJ2-1; 9 bases map to TRBD2. The ends lost 1 base at V and 9 bases at J; junction bases unmatched: 13. The CDR3 consists of 17 residues. The germline V gene encodes CDR1 MGHRA and CDR2 YSYEKL. The CDR3 is CASSQGKSGGSDGEQFF. DNA for the CDR3: TGCGCCAGCAGCCAAGGGAAAAGCGGGGGGTCCGATGGTGAGCAGTTCTTC.

This clonotype came up many times. The chain couples TRBV12-3 or TRBV12-4 to TRBJ2-5; D ambiguous. Trimming took 7 bases from V and 3 from J, leaving 12 bases between them. This CDR3 is built from 13 residues. The CDR3: CASTPFRKETQYF. DNA for the CDR3: TGTGCCAGCACTCCATTCAGGAAAGAGACCCAGTACTTC.

The V and J genes are TRBV6-2 or TRBV6-3 and TRBJ2-7; a possible D gene is TRBD2 (6 bases). The ends were cut back, 4 bases at V and 7 bases at J, with 17 bases in the middle. CDR3 size: 14 residues. Germline CDR1 is MNHEY and CDR2 is SVGEGT. The CDR3 region has the DNA TGTGCCAGCAGTTTCCTTCTGACTAGGCGGGAGCAGTACTTC. Protein sequence: CASSFLLTRREQYF.

The J gene is TRBJ2-1, the V gene TRBV20-1, with D tentatively TRBD2 (6 bases). V was shortened by 7 bases and J by 3 bases, with 10 bases between the two germline ends. Germline assignment: CDR1 DFQATT and CDR2 SNEGSKA (reference sequence). CDR3 length equals 12 residues. The DNA for the CDR3 is TGCAGTGGTACGGGGGACTACAATGAGCAGTTCTTC. This codes for CSGTGDYNEQFF.

The CDR3 loop reads CASIREGLAGSGTGYEQYF. The CDR3 coding sequence is TGTGCCAGCATCCGAGAGGGACTAGCGGGATCGGGAACGGGCTACGAGCAGTACTTC. The V and J genes are TRBV6-1 and TRBJ2-7; 13 nucleotides align to TRBD2. This CDR3 has 19 residues. The V segment lost 7 bases and the J segment 3 bases; nucleotides outside the gene matches: 18. In germline, CDR1 is MNHNS, CDR2 SASEGT.

The chain carries TRBV7-9 and TRBJ2-7, with D tentatively TRBD1 (6 bases). The CDR3 runs 14 residues. From germline, CDR1 is SEHNR and CDR2 FQNEAQ (reference sequence). Trimming took off 5 bases at V and 4 bases at J, with 15 bases between the two ends. The CDR3 region is CASSQDSISYEQYF. As DNA, the CDR3 is TGTGCCAGCAGCCAGGACAGTATAAGTTACGAGCAGTACTTC.

In its sample, this clonotype was seen a few times. The V gene is TRBV2, the J gene TRBJ2-1; 9 bases are a match to TRBD2. CDR3 length: 16 amino acids. Germline lookup yields CDR1 SNHLY and CDR2 FYNNEI. J gave up 6 bases and V 0 bases, and 6 bases lay outside the gene matches. This CDR3 is CASSEALAGTGNEQFF. DNA of the CDR3: TGTGCCAGCAGTGAAGCCCTAGCGGGGACTGGCAATGAGCAGTTCTTC.

The CDR3 protein is CSASGGAQKLFF. The CDR3 DNA reads as TGCAGTGCTAGTGGGGGGGCTCAAAAACTGTTTTTT. This rearrangement joins TRBV20-1 to TRBJ1-4, with D perhaps matching TRBD1 (6 bases). Germline V CDR1 and CDR2: DFQATT, SNEGSKA (reference sequence). CDR3 size: 12 residues. V gave up 3 bases and J gave up 9 bases, with 11 bases separating them.

CDR3 residues: CASSVRQEPYNEQFF. The CDR3, as DNA: TGTGCCAGCAGCGTGCGTCAGGAGCCCTACAATGAGCAGTTCTTC. This chain connects TRBV9 to TRBJ2-1; D is uncertain. The V end was cut by 2 bases, the J end by 2 bases, with 11 bases between. The germline gives CDR1 SGDLS, CDR2 YYNGEE. The CDR3 runs 15 residues. The whole variable domain, filled in from reference TRBV9 and TRBJ2-1, reads DSGVTQTPKHLITATGQRVTLRCSPRSGDLSVYWYQQSLDQGLQFLIQYYNGEERAKGNILERFSAQQFPDLHSELNLSSLELGDSALYFCASSVRQEPYNEQFFGPGTRLTVL.